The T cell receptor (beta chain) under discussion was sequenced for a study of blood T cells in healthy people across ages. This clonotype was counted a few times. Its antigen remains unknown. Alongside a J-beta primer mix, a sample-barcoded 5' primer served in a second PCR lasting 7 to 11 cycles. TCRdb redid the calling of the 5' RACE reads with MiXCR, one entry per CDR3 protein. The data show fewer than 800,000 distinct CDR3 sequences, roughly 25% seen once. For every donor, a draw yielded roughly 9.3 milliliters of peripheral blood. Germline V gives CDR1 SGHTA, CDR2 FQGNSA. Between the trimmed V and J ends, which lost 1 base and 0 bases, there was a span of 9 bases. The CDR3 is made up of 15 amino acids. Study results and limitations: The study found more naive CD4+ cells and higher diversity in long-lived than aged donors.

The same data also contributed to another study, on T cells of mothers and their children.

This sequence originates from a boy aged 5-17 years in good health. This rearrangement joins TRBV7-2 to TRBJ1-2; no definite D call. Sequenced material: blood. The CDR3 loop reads CASSLDPGANYGYTF. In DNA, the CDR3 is TGTGCCAGCAGCTTAGACCCAGGTGCTAACTATGGCTACACCTTC.